A single sample is the source of the 19 T cell receptor beta chains below, sequenced in a study of cytomegalovirus exposure and HLA in healthy donors. PCR primers comprised 60 Vbeta and 13 Jbeta primers. The repertoire was sequenced with immunoSEQ multiplex PCR; TCRdb's copy has only in-frame clones and lacks some. The sample carries 65,000 to 100,000 clones, over 70% recorded once. What was sequenced was PBMCs. The receptors come from a man aged 35 to 55 in good health and CMV-seronegative.

Only a few counts were recorded for this clone. The CDR3 here is CRDRVISNQPQHF. CDR3 sequence (DNA): TGCCGGGACAGGGTTATTAGCAATCAGCCCCAGCATTTT. The rearrangement uses TRBV29-1 and TRBJ1-5, with 9 bases identical to TRBD1. CDR1 and CDR2 from the germline V gene are SQVTM and ANQGSEA. The CDR3 has 13 residues. Looking up the rest from reference TRBV29-1 and TRBJ1-5 gives the full variable domain: SAVISQKPSRDICQRGTSLTIQCQVDSQVTMMFWYRQQPGQSLTLIATANQGSEATYESGFVIDKFPISRPNLTFSTLTVSNMSPEDSSIYLCRDRVISNQPQHFGDGTRLSIL.

The rearrangement links TRBV7-9 to TRBJ2-7; D may be TRBD2 (6 bases). V was shortened by 10 bases and J by 6 bases, with 13 bases between the two germline ends. This CDR3 comprises 11 residues. The germline V gene encodes CDR1 SEHNR and CDR2 FQNEAQ (reference sequence). CDR3 in amino acids: CATGEGSEQYF. In DNA form, the CDR3 reads TGTGCCACGGGAGAGGGAAGCGAGCAGTACTTC. Together with reference TRBV7-9 and TRBJ2-7, the CDR3 gives the full variable domain: DTGVSQNPRHKITKRGQNVTFRCDPISEHNRLYWYRQTLGQGPEFLTYFQNEAQLEKSRLLSDRFSAERPKGSFSTLEIQRTEQGDSAMYLCATGEGSEQYFGPGTRLTVT.

This rearrangement joins TRBV9 to TRBJ1-4, with 8 positions matching TRBD1. The germline V gene has CDR1 SGDLS and CDR2 YYNGEE. This CDR3 has 15 amino acids. V lost 4 bases, J lost 7 bases, and 9 bases stayed unmatched. The DNA of the CDR3 is TGTGCCAGCAGCAGTCGGACAGGGCGGGCTGAAAAACTGTTTTTT. It codes for CASSSRTGRAEKLFF.

The genes are TRBV5-1 and TRBJ2-7; 8 bases are shared with TRBD1. Germline CDR1 SGHRS, CDR2 YFSETQ. V shed 7 bases, J shed 6 bases, and the junction held 6 bases outside the gene matches. The CDR3 is 12 amino acids. For the CDR3, the DNA is TGCGCCAGCCTGGGACAGGCCGCCGAGCAGTACTTC. It yields the protein CASLGQAAEQYF.

The V gene is TRBV6-4, the J gene TRBJ2-3; TRBD1 aligns across 7 bases. Germline trimming cut 4 bases from V and 3 bases from J; bases unmatched to any gene: 4. Germline lookup yields CDR1 MRHNA and CDR2 SNTAGT. The CDR3 is 14 residues long. In DNA, the CDR3 is TGTGCCAGCAGTGCGACAGGGTCAACAGATACGCAGTATTTT. Protein sequence: CASSATGSTDTQYF.

V usage is TRBV5-6 and J usage is TRBJ2-7, with 7 bases fitting TRBD1. Germline values: CDR1 SGHDT, CDR2 YYEEEE. The CDR3 has 15 amino acids. Trimming removed 3 bases from V and 2 bases from J; junction bases left unmatched: 8. The CDR3 DNA reads TGTGCCAGCAGCTCCTTGGACAGGACTGCCTACGAGCAGTACTTC. Amino acids: CASSSLDRTAYEQYF.

J is TRBJ1-5 and V is TRBV27, with a tentative D call TRBD1 (6 bases). Germline CDR1 MNHEY, CDR2 SMNVEV (reference sequence). This CDR3 has 15 amino acids. The V end was cut by 3 bases, the J end by 7 bases, with 16 bases between. The CDR3 is CASSFTIGGEQPQHF. DNA of the CDR3: TGTGCCAGCAGTTTCACTATAGGGGGGGAGCAGCCCCAGCATTTT.

V gene TRBV6-5 combines with J gene TRBJ1-1; 8 bases map to TRBD1. With 6 bases clipped from V and 0 bases from J, the junction kept 3 bases outside the gene matches. Germline V lookup: CDR1 MNHEY, CDR2 SVGAGI. CDR3 length equals 14 residues. CDR3 coding DNA: TGTGCCAGCAGATACAGGGGGTTGAACACTGAAGCTTTCTTT. Its protein is CASRYRGLNTEAFF.

The chain carries TRBV7-2 and TRBJ1-1; the match to TRBD1 covers 8 bases. J lost 5 bases, V lost 2 bases, and 7 bases had no gene match. This CDR3 is built from 15 residues. The germline V gene has CDR1 SGHTA and CDR2 FQGNSA. CDR3 sequence: CASSLSGGRLTEAFF. The CDR3 nucleotides read TGTGCCAGCAGCTTATCAGGGGGCCGGTTGACTGAAGCTTTCTTT.

The chain has TRBV7-6 and TRBJ1-2, with TRBD1 identical over 10 bases. The ends lost 1 base at V and 6 bases at J; junction bases unmatched: 11. Germline V gives CDR1 SGHVS, CDR2 FNYEAQ. The CDR3 totals 17 residues. CDR3 sequence reads: CASSLGGDRGVWHGYTF. The CDR3 coding sequence is TGTGCCAGCAGCTTAGGGGGGGACAGGGGAGTGTGGCATGGCTACACCTTC.

V gene TRBV6-4 combines with J gene TRBJ2-1; 8 bases line up with TRBD2. The CDR3 has 15 residues. V lost 3 bases, J lost 9 bases, and 10 bases stayed unmatched. From germline, CDR1 is MRHNA and CDR2 SNTAGT. CDR3 sequence: CASSEEASGGSEQFF. For the CDR3, the DNA is TGTGCCAGCAGTGAAGAGGCAAGCGGGGGCAGTGAGCAGTTCTTC.

V and J are TRBV7-6 and TRBJ2-4, with 9 positions matching TRBD2. This CDR3 contains 15 residues. Germline V gene lookup returns CDR1 SGHVS and CDR2 FNYEAQ. V lost 8 bases to trimming and J lost 0 bases; unmatched junction nucleotides: 5. For the CDR3, the DNA is TGTGCCAGCGGGCGGGGGGGGAGAGCCAAAAACATTCAGTACTTC. Its translation is CASGRGGRAKNIQYF.

The chain employs TRBV6-4 and TRBJ2-3, with D possibly being TRBD1 (6 bases). The V gene's germline CDR1 is MRHNA and CDR2 SNTAGT. The CDR3 spans 15 residues. Trimming shortened V by 5 bases and J by 1 base, and 13 bases separated the two germline ends. This CDR3 is CASSTTGSGTDTQYF. CDR3 in DNA: TGTGCCAGCAGTACCACAGGGTCTGGCACAGATACGCAGTATTTT.

The V gene is TRBV4-2, the J gene TRBJ2-1; the D gene is possibly TRBD2 (6 bases). V was cut by 1 base and J by 3 bases, with 13 bases left in between. CDR3 length: 16 residues. The germline V gene encodes CDR1 LGHNA and CDR2 YNFKEQ. CDR3 sequence (DNA): TGTGCCAGCAGCCAAGTTGGCGGGGAAATCTACAATGAGCAGTTCTTC. Translated: CASSQVGGEIYNEQFF.

V gene TRBV7-3 combines with J gene TRBJ2-1, with D hard to call. The V gene lost 5 bases and the J gene lost 0 bases, with 11 bases spanning the gap. CDR1 and CDR2 (germline): SGHTA, FQGTGA. CDR3 size: 15 residues. The CDR3 protein is CASSPDSSSYNEQFF. The CDR3 DNA sequence: TGTGCCAGCAGCCCTGATTCGAGCTCCTACAATGAGCAGTTCTTC.

This clone was detected a few times. V usage is TRBV9 and J usage is TRBJ1-5; 7 nucleotides line up with TRBD1. J was trimmed by 4 bases and V by 3 bases; bases with no gene match: 4. The CDR3 extends over 14 amino acids. The germline CDR1 and CDR2 sequences are SGDLS and YYNGEE. The CDR3 DNA sequence: TGTGCCAGCAGCGCGGACAGGAGGAATCAGCCCCAGCATTTT. This codes for CASSADRRNQPQHF.

This chain connects TRBV7-9 to TRBJ1-1; 8 nucleotides align to TRBD1. Germline CDR1 reads SEHNR; CDR2 reads FQNEAQ (reference sequence). The CDR3 length is 15 residues. The junction had 2 bases not matched to a gene; V was cut back by 2 bases and J by 0 bases. CDR3 protein: CASSLQGAMNTEAFF. The CDR3 nucleotides read TGTGCCAGCAGCTTACAGGGGGCCATGAACACTGAAGCTTTCTTT.

CDR3 residues: CASSSTGGIGTGNTIYF. The CDR3 region has the DNA TGTGCCAGCAGCTCGACAGGGGGCATCGGGACTGGAAACACCATATATTTT. The V call is TRBV5-5, the J call TRBJ1-3, with 10 nucleotides matching TRBD1. The CDR3 has 17 residues. Per the germline V gene, CDR1 is SGHKS and CDR2 is YYEKEE (reference sequence). The J segment lost 2 bases and the V segment lost 3 bases, leaving 8 bases of the junction unmatched.

The rearrangement links TRBV4-3 to TRBJ2-5; tentatively, D is TRBD1 (7 bases). In germline, CDR1 is LGHNA, CDR2 YSLEER. V gave up 1 base and J gave up 5 bases, with 14 bases separating them. The CDR3 runs to 15 residues. The CDR3 sequence is CASSQGGTAVETQYF. The CDR3, as DNA: TGCGCCAGCAGCCAAGGCGGGACAGCCGTGGAGACCCAGTACTTC.